This T cell receptor beta chain appears in the sequencing data of a study of CD8+ T cells in alopecia areata (dated by TCRdb to about 2018). Notes on the research overall: The treated patients, all with moderate-to-severe alopecia areata, were enrolled in an open-label pilot trial of oral tofacitinib given at 5 to 10 mg twice daily. RNA came from the PAXgene miRNA kit for fixed scalp, the miRNeasy kit for PBMCs, and the RNeasy kit for mouse skin. The study used high-throughput TCRbeta sequencing to examine T cell clonal expansion in alopecia areata, in both the C3H/HeJ mouse model and human patients. Tofacitinib was administered for 6 to 18 months, and 6 months of follow-up off drug were then conducted to assess delayed response and recurrence. In humans, TCRbeta sequencing was performed on scalp tissue and on sorted CD4+ and CD8+ peripheral blood T cells from healthy controls and from patients with patchy or totalis/universalis alopecia areata. Patients on tofacitinib were biopsied at baseline and after 4 and 24 weeks of treatment, and several of the patients also had a later scalp biopsy. Amplification of TCRbeta CDR3 regions was done by immunoSEQ multiplex PCR using 35 Vbeta forward primers and 13 Jbeta reverse primers. Clonality in the scalp was compared among normal scalp (n=4), patchy alopecia areata scalp (n=8), and alopecia totalis/universalis scalp (n=8). General conclusions and limits of the study: Resident alphabeta T cells in normal human skin are also sequenced, complicating scalp TCR repertoire analysis, unlike mouse skin dominated by gammadelta T cells. Higher clonality and more expanded CD8+ clones were observed in lesional scalp than in normal scalp, particularly in alopecia totalis/universalis, a finding suggestive of antigenic drive. Compared with mice, TCR sequences shared between patients were less clear, possibly partly because of HLA diversity across the patient population.

Library preparation used the immunoSEQ multiplex PCR assay. To provide template for TCR sequencing, every sample had RNA extracted and reverse transcribed into cDNA. First-strand cDNA was synthesized with SuperScript III using a 2:1 mix of oligo-dT and random hexamers. A synthetic immune receptor repertoire was used to measure amplification bias, and any remaining bias was corrected computationally. Turning to the authors' computational methods: After raw reads were preprocessed to remove errors, the CDR3 was defined following IMGT conventions as running from the conserved cysteine to phenylalanine. Clonality was calculated as 1 minus Shannon entropy normalized by log2 of the number of productive unique TCRs. Whether scalp clones were CD4 or CD8 was inferred by matching scalp TCRbeta sequences against CD4 and CD8 repertoires sorted from blood. TCRdb provides this immuneACCESS table in a form limited to in-frame rearrangements. Some clones are lacking; in checked studies, under half of them reflect an unresolved V gene, and why the rest are absent is not known. V, J and clone size were drawn from that table, and D and trimming were deduced from the DNA. The sample includes 110,000 to 150,000 clones, with 45% to 60% observed a single time. Less than 1% of the sample is taken by the ten largest.

The sample holds a few counts of this clone. Its antigen target is currently unknown. No base quality information exists; no much larger clone differs at one position. According to the study, the label for this sample's time point signals: baseline before oral tofacitinib. From alopecia areata patients, peripheral blood was collected along with lesional scalp punch biopsies. PBMCs were isolated by density centrifugation and stained for CD3, CD4 and CD8, after which CD4+ and CD8+ T cells were sorted on a FACSAria. From a lookup of the germline V gene, CDR1 and CDR2 are SGHDT and YYEEEE. From the cysteine up to the phenylalanine, the CDR3 has a length of 14 residues. Only the CDR3 part of the read is kept: 42 bases, read in frame from the first base. V was cut back by 3 bases and J by 4 bases, leaving a gap of 11 bases between them.

Rearrangement joined TRBV5-6 to TRBJ1-5; no D segment can be confidently identified. The receptor was derived from a human donor with alopecia areata. Sample: CD4+ T cells sorted from blood, taken at week 0. The CDR3: CASSSKVGNQPQHF. The nucleotides read TGTGCCAGCAGCTCGAAGGTCGGGAATCAGCCCCAGCATTTT.